This TCR beta chain was captured by sequencing in a study of Graves' ophthalmopathy and Graves' hyperthyroidism. Worth noting for this clonotype: The junction and the germline gene differ at one end; a read error may be behind it.

Germline loops: CDR1 SGHTA, CDR2 FQGNSA. There are 15 residues in the CDR3. From RNA, the CDR3 regions of TCR beta chains were amplified and sequenced. Second-round multiplex PCR followed a first-round RT-PCR using HTBI primers. Via MiXCR, TCRdb re-called the multiplex PCR reads, giving one row per CDR3 protein. Found here are over 500,000 distinct CDR3 sequences, 22% of them singletons; the top ten hold roughly 6.9%. The TCR comes from a woman aged 18 to 35 with stable Graves' hyperthyroidism. Some clones in this sample may be carry-over from other donors' samples. V and J are TRBV7-2 and TRBJ1-6; D unresolved. The sample taken for sequencing was peripheral blood. The CDR3 sequence is CASSADGSYNSPFHF. In DNA form, the CDR3 reads TGTGCCAGCAGCGCCGATGGTTCCTATAATTCACCCTTCCACTTT.